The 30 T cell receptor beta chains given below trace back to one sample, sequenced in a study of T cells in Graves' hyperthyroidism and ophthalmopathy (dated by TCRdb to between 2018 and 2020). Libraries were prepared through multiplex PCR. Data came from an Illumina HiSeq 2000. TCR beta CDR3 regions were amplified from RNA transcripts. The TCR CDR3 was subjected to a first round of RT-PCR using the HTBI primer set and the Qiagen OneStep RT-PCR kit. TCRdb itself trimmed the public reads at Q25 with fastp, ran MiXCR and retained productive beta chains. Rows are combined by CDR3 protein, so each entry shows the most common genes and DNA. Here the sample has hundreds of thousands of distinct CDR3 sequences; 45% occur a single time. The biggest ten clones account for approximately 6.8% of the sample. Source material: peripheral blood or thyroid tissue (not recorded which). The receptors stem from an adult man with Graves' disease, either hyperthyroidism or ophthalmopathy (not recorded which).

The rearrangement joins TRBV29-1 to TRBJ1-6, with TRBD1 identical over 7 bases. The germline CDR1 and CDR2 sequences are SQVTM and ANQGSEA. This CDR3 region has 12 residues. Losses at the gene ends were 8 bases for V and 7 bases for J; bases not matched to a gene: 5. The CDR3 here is CSRGQENSPLHF. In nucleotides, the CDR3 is TGCAGCCGTGGACAGGAGAATTCACCCCTCCACTTT.

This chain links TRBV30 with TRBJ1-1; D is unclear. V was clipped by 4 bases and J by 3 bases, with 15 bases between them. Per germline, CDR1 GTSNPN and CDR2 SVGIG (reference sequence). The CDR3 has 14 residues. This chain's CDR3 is CAWNLGREDTEAFF. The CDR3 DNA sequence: TGTGCCTGGAACCTAGGGAGGGAGGACACTGAAGCTTTCTTT. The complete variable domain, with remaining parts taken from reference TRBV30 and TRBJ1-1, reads SQTIHQWPATLVQPVGSPLSLECTVEGTSNPNLYWYRQAAGRGLQLLFYSVGIGQISSEVPQNLSASRPQDRQFILSSKKLLLSDSGFYLCAWNLGREDTEAFFGQGTRLTVV.

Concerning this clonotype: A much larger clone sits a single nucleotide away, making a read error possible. The CDR3 sequence is CASSLTGDFEKLFF. In DNA, the CDR3 is TGTGCCAGCAGCCTGACAGGGGACTTTGAAAAACTGTTTTTT. V and J are TRBV2 and TRBJ1-4; 8 bases align to TRBD1. This CDR3 contains 14 residues. Per the germline V gene, CDR1 is SNHLY and CDR2 is FYNNEI. The V segment lost 6 bases and the J segment 7 bases; nucleotides outside the gene matches: 7. Using reference TRBV2 and TRBJ1-4 for the parts outside the CDR3, the full variable domain is EPEVTQTPSHQVTQMGQEVILRCVPISNHLYFYWYRQILGQKVEFLVSFYNNEISEKSEIFDDQFSVERPDGSNFTLKIRSTKLEDSAMYFCASSLTGDFEKLFFGSGTQLSVL.

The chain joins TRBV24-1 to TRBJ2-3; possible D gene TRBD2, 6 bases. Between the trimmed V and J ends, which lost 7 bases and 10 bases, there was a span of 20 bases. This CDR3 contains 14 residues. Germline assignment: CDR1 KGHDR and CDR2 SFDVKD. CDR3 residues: CATSGREAIYAQYF. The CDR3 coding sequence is TGTGCCACCAGCGGGAGAGAGGCAATATACGCGCAGTATTTT.

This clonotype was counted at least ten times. DNA of the CDR3: TGCAGCGTCCGGGGCGACACGACCTACGAGCAGTACTTC. This encodes CSVRGDTTYEQYF. The rearrangement joins TRBV29-1 to TRBJ2-7; D may be TRBD1 or TRBD2 (5 bases each). Germline V CDR1 and CDR2: SQVTM, ANQGSEA. The CDR3 sequence is 13 residues long. V lost 6 bases to trimming and J lost 2 bases, with 14 bases between them.

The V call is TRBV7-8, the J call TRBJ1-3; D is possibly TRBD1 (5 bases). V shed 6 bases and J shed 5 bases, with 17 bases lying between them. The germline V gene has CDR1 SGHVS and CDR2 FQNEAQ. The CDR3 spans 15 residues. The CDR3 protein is CASSFGGTMRNTIYF. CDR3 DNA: TGTGCCAGCAGTTTTGGGGGGACTATGCGAAACACCATATATTTT.

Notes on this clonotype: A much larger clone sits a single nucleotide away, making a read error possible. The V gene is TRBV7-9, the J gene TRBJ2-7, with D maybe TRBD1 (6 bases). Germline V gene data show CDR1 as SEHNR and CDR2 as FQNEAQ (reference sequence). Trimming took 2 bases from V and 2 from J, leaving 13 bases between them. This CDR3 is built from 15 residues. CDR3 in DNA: TGTGCCAGCAGCTTACCGGACAGCGCTCCCTACGAGCAGTACTTC. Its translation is CASSLPDSAPYEQYF.

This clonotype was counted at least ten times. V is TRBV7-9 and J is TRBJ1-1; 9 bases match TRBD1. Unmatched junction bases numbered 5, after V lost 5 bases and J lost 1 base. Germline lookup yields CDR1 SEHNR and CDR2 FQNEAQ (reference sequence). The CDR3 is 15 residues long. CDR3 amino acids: CASSAGQGRNTEAFF. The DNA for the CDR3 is TGTGCCAGCAGCGCCGGACAGGGGAGGAACACTGAAGCTTTCTTT.

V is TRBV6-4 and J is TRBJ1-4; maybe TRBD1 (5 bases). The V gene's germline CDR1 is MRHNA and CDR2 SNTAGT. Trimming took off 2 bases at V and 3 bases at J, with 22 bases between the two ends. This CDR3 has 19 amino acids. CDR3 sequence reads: CASSDPGTGRWRANEKLFF. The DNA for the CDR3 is TGTGCCAGCAGTGACCCCGGGACTGGGAGGTGGAGAGCTAATGAAAAACTGTTTTTT.

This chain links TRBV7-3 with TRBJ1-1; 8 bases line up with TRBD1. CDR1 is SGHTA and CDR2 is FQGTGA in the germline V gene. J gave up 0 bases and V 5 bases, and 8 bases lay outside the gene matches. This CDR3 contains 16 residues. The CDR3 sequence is CASSRDRTIMNTEAFF. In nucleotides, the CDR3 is TGTGCCAGCAGCCGGGACAGGACGATCATGAACACTGAAGCTTTCTTT.

CDR3 bases: TGCGCCAGCAGCACCGGGACAGGGACCTTCTATGGCTACACCTTC. Amino acids: CASSTGTGTFYGYTF. The chain employs TRBV5-1 and TRBJ1-2; 9 bases match TRBD1. The J segment lost 4 bases and the V segment lost 4 bases, leaving 8 bases of the junction unmatched. Germline loops: CDR1 SGHRS, CDR2 YFSETQ. The CDR3 consists of 15 residues.

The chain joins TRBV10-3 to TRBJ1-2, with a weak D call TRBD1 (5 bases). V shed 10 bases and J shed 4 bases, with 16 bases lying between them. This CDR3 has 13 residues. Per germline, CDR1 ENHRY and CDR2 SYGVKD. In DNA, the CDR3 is TGTGCCAGTCAAAGGGACGGAAGCTATGGCTACACCTTC. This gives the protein CASQRDGSYGYTF.

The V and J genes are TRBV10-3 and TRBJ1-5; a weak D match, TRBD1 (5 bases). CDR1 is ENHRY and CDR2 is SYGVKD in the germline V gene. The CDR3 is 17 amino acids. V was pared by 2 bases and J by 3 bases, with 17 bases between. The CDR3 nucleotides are TGTGCCATCAGTGAGCCAGTGGGACGAGATTCCAATCAGCCCCAGCATTTT. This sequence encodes CAISEPVGRDSNQPQHF.

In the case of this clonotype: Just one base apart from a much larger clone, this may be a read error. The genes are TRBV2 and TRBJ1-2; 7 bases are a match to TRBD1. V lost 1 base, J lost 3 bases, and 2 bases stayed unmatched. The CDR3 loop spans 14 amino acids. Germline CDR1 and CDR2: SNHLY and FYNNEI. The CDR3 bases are TGTGCCAGCAGTGAAGGCGGACAGGACTATGGCTACACCTTC. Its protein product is CASSEGGQDYGYTF. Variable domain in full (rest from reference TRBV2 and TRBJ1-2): EPEVTQTPSHQVTQMGQEVILRCVPISNHLYFYWYRQILGQKVEFLVSFYNNEISEKSEIFDDQFSVERPDGSNFTLKIRSTKLEDSAMYFCASSEGGQDYGYTFGSGTRLTVV.

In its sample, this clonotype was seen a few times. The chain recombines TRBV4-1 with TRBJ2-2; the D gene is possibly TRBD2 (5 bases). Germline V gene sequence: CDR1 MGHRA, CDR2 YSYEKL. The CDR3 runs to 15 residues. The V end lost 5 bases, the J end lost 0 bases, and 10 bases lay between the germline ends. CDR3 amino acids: CASSWRGTNTGELFF. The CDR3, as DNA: TGCGCCAGCAGCTGGAGAGGGACGAACACCGGGGAGCTGTTTTTT.

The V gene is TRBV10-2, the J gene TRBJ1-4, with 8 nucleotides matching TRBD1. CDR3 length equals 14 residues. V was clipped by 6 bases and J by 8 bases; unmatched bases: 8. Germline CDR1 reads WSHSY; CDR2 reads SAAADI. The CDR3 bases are TGCGCCAGCAGGGAGGGGCCAGGGGGCGAAAAACTGTTTTTT. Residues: CASREGPGGEKLFF.

In DNA, the CDR3 is TGTGCCAGCAGCTTACCCGGACTAGCGGGTAGCCAAGAGACCCAGTACTTC. Residues: CASSLPGLAGSQETQYF. V gene TRBV7-2 combines with J gene TRBJ2-5; 11 nucleotides match TRBD2. With 2 bases clipped from V and 1 base from J, the junction kept 6 bases outside the gene matches. CDR3 length: 17 residues. Looked up from germline, CDR1 is SGHTA and CDR2 is FQGNSA.

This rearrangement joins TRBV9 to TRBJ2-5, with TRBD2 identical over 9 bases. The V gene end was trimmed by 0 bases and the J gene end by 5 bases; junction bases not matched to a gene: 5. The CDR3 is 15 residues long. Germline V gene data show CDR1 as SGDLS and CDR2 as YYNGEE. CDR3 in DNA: TGTGCCAGCAGCGTAGAGGCGGGGGGGGGCGAGACCCAGTACTTC. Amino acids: CASSVEAGGGETQYF.

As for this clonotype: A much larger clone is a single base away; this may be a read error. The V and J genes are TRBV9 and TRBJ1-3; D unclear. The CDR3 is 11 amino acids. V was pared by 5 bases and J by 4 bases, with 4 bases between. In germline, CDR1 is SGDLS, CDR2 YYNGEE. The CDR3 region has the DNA TGTGCCAGCAGGGAGGGAAACACCATATATTTT. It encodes CASREGNTIYF. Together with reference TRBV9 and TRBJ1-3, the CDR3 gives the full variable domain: DSGVTQTPKHLITATGQRVTLRCSPRSGDLSVYWYQQSLDQGLQFLIQYYNGEERAKGNILERFSAQQFPDLHSELNLSSLELGDSALYFCASREGNTIYFGEGSWLTVV.

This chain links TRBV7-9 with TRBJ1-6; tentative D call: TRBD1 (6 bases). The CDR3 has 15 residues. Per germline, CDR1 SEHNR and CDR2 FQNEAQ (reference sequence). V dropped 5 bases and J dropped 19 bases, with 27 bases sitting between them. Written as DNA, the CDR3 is TGTGCCAGCAGCCCCCCCGGTACGGCTGGACAGAAGTTGCACTTT. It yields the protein CASSPPGTAGQKLHF. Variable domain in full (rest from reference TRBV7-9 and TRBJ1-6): DTGVSQNPRHKITKRGQNVTFRCDPISEHNRLYWYRQTLGQGPEFLTYFQNEAQLEKSRLLSDRFSAERPKGSFSTLEIQRTEQGDSAMYLCASSPPGTAGQKLHFGNGTRLTVT.

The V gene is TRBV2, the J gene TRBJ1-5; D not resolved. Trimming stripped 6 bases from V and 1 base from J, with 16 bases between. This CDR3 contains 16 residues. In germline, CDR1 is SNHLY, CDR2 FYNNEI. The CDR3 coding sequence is TGTGCCAGCAGCCAAGGGAAAAGAGGGAGCAATCAGCCCCAGCATTTT. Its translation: CASSQGKRGSNQPQHF.

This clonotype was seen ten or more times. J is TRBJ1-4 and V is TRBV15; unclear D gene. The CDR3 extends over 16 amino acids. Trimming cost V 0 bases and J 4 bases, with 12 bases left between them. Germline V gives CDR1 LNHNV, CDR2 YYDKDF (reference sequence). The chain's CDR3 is CATSRELRVLNEKLFF. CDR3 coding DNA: TGTGCCACCAGCAGAGAATTGCGGGTCCTTAATGAAAAACTGTTTTTT.

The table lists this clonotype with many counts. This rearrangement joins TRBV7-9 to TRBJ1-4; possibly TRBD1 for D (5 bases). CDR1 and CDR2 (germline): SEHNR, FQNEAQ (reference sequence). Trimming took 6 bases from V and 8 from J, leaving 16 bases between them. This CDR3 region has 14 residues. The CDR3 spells CASSPGIVGEKLFF. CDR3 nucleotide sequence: TGTGCCAGCAGTCCAGGGATTGTAGGAGAAAAACTGTTTTTT.

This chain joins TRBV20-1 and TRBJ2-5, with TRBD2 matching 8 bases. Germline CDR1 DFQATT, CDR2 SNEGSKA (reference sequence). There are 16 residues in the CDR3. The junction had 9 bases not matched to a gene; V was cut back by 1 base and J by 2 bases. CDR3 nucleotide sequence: TGCAGTGCTAGAGCAATGGTAGCGGGGCAACAAGAGACCCAGTACTTC. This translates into CSARAMVAGQQETQYF.

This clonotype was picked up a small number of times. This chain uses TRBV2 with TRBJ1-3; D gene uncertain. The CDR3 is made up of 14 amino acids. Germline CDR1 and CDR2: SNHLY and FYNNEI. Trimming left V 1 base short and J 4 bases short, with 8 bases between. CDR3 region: CASSEGRAGNTIYF. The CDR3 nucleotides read TGTGCCAGCAGTGAAGGGAGGGCCGGAAACACCATATATTTT.

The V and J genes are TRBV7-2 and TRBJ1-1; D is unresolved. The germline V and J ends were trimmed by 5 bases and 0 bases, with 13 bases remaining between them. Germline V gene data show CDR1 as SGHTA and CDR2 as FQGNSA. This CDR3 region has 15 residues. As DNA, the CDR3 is TGTGCCAGCAGCCACTTTACTTCTCTGAACACTGAAGCTTTCTTT. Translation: CASSHFTSLNTEAFF.

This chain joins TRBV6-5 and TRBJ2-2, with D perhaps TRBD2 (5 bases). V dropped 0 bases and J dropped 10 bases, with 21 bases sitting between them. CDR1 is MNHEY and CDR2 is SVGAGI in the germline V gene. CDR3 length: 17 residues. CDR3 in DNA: TGTGCCAGCAGTTACTCCGACCCACGGCTTGGACTGATGGAGCTGTTTTTT. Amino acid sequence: CASSYSDPRLGLMELFF.

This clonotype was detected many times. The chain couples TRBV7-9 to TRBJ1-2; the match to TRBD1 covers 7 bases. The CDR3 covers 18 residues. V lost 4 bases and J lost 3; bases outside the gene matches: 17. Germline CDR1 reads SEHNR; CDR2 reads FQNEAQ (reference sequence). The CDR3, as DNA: TGTGCCAGCAGCTCAAAAACGACAGGGACCCTAGCGTACTATGGCTACACCTTC. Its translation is CASSSKTTGTLAYYGYTF. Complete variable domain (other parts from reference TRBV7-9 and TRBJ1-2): DTGVSQNPRHKITKRGQNVTFRCDPISEHNRLYWYRQTLGQGPEFLTYFQNEAQLEKSRLLSDRFSAERPKGSFSTLEIQRTEQGDSAMYLCASSSKTTGTLAYYGYTFGSGTRLTVV.

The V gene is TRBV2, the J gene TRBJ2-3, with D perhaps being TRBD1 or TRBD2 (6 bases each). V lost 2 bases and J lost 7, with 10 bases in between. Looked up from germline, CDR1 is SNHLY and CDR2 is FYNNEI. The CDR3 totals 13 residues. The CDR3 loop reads CASSEQGRNTQYF. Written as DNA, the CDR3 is TGTGCCAGCAGTGAACAGGGGAGGAATACGCAGTATTTT.

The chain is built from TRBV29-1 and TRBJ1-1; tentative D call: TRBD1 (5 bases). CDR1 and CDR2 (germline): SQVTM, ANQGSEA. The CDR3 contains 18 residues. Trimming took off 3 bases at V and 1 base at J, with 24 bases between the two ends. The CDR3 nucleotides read TGCAGCGTTGACGGATTGGGGCAGGGAAGGATCCCGAACACTGAAGCTTTCTTT. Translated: CSVDGLGQGRIPNTEAFF. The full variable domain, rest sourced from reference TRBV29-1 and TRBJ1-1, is SAVISQKPSRDICQRGTSLTIQCQVDSQVTMMFWYRQQPGQSLTLIATANQGSEATYESGFVIDKFPISRPNLTFSTLTVSNMSPEDSSIYLCSVDGLGQGRIPNTEAFFGQGTRLTVV.